A single sample gave rise to the 18 T cell receptor beta chains below, sequenced in a study of blood T cell repertoires in COVID-19 (dated by TCRdb to 2020 to 2022). The protocol used for the library was the immunoSEQ multiplex PCR assay. TCRdb limited this immuneACCESS table to in-frame rearrangements with V and J called. A share of clones is missing; checked studies link under half to unresolved V genes, and the rest is unexplained. Recorded for this sample are about 210,000 clones; more than 75% of them occurred a single time. The ten largest clones capture about 5.6% of the sample. Sequencing was performed on peripheral blood. The receptor set was obtained from a woman in her seventies with COVID-19, enrolled during active disease.

CDR3 DNA sequence: TGCGCCAGTAAGACAGATTTCGGAAACACCATATATTTT. The encoded protein is CASKTDFGNTIYF. V usage is TRBV5-1 and J usage is TRBJ1-3, with D possibly TRBD1 on 5 matching bases. V was clipped by 8 bases and J by 4 bases, with 13 bases between them. Germline assignment: CDR1 SGHRS and CDR2 YFSETQ. This CDR3 comprises 13 residues.

The CDR3 here is CASRVAGAETQYF. In DNA, the CDR3 is TGCGCCAGCAGGGTAGCGGGAGCAGAGACCCAGTACTTC. The J gene is TRBJ2-5, the V gene TRBV10-2; TRBD2 aligns across 9 bases. CDR3 size: 13 residues. Per germline, CDR1 WSHSY and CDR2 SAAADI. V trimming: 6 bases; J trimming: 4 bases; junction bases outside the gene matches: 3.

This chain connects TRBV5-4 to TRBJ2-7; tentative D call: TRBD2 (6 bases). The CDR3 totals 13 residues. Germline loops: CDR1 SGHNT, CDR2 YYREEE (reference sequence). Trimming cost V 4 bases and J 5 bases, with 13 bases left between them. The CDR3 DNA sequence: TGTGCCAGCAGCGGAGGGAGTTTACACGAGCAGTACTTC. It specifies CASSGGSLHEQYF.

This chain links TRBV7-2 with TRBJ1-1; no firm D call. The CDR3 is 15 residues long. Germline V lookup: CDR1 SGHTA, CDR2 FQGNSA. Trimming took 5 bases from V and 4 from J, leaving 17 bases between them. The CDR3 region has the DNA TGTGCCAGCAGCCCTCGGTACGCGGGGAGCACTGAAGCTTTCTTT. This sequence encodes CASSPRYAGSTEAFF. Using reference TRBV7-2 and TRBJ1-1 for the parts outside the CDR3, the full variable domain is GAGVSQSPSNKVTEKGKDVELRCDPISGHTALYWYRQSLGQGLEFLIYFQGNSAPDKSGLPSDRFSAERTGGSVSTLTIQRTQQEDSAVYLCASSPRYAGSTEAFFGQGTRLTVV.

As DNA, the CDR3 is TGTGCCAGTAGTAAAGGAACAGGTGCTCTTGGCTACACCTTC. Protein sequence: CASSKGTGALGYTF. V usage is TRBV19 and J usage is TRBJ1-2, with D maybe TRBD1 (5 bases). CDR1 LNHDA and CDR2 SQIVND come from the germline V gene (reference sequence). The CDR3 runs 14 residues. V was pared by 4 bases and J by 7 bases, with 16 bases between. Full variable domain (outside the CDR3, taken from reference TRBV19 and TRBJ1-2): DGGITQSPKYLFRKEGQNVTLSCEQNLNHDAMYWYRQDPGQGLRLIYYSQIVNDFQKGDIAEGYSVSREKKESFPLTVTSAQKNPTAFYLCASSKGTGALGYTFGSGTRLTVV.

The sample holds one count of this clone. The chain is built from TRBV6-6 and TRBJ1-2, with D possibly TRBD1 on 6 matching bases. The CDR3 has 15 amino acids. CDR1 and CDR2 (germline): MNHNY, SVGAGI (reference sequence). V was shortened by 5 bases and J by 3 bases, with 16 bases between the two germline ends. The DNA of the CDR3 is TGTGCCAGCAGTATTCAGGACAGCCTCTACTATGGCTACACCTTC. This sequence encodes CASSIQDSLYYGYTF.

This clone is a singleton in its sample. The genes are TRBV7-2 and TRBJ1-3, with TRBD1 matching 7 bases. This CDR3 is built from 17 residues. CDR1 and CDR2 (germline): SGHTA, FQGNSA. Trimming took 2 bases from V and 0 from J; bases not matched to a gene: 7. The CDR3 coding sequence is TGTGCCAGCAGCTTACAGGACAGGATCCTCTCTGGAAACACCATATATTTT. Amino acid sequence: CASSLQDRILSGNTIYF. Together with reference TRBV7-2 and TRBJ1-3, the CDR3 gives the full variable domain: GAGVSQSPSNKVTEKGKDVELRCDPISGHTALYWYRQSLGQGLEFLIYFQGNSAPDKSGLPSDRFSAERTGGSVSTLTIQRTQQEDSAVYLCASSLQDRILSGNTIYFGEGSWLTVV.

This chain uses TRBV6-8 with TRBJ2-2, with D possibly TRBD2 on 5 matching bases. Germline V gene data show CDR1 as MNHGY and CDR2 as SAAAGT. The CDR3 sequence is 15 residues long. The V end lost 10 bases, the J end lost 3 bases, and 18 bases lay between the germline ends. CDR3 bases: TGTGCCACAAATCCGCCGGGGATTTACACCGGGGAGCTGTTTTTT. Its translation is CATNPPGIYTGELFF.

The chain combines TRBV6-2 or TRBV6-3 with TRBJ1-1; 8 bases are a match to TRBD1. The CDR3 has 16 residues. CDR1 is MNHEY and CDR2 is SVGEGT in the germline V gene. Trimming removed 0 bases from V and 1 base from J; junction bases left unmatched: 4. CDR3 region: CASSYSPGTGNTEAFF. CDR3 coding DNA: TGTGCCAGCAGTTACTCGCCAGGGACAGGGAACACTGAAGCTTTCTTT.

This chain links TRBV18 with TRBJ1-4; unclear D gene. The V gene's germline CDR1 is KGHSH and CDR2 LQKENI. The CDR3 loop spans 15 amino acids. V was pared by 1 base and J by 7 bases, with 13 bases between. The CDR3 region is CASSPRETGGEKLFF. The DNA of the CDR3 is TGTGCCAGCTCACCACGGGAGACGGGTGGTGAAAAACTGTTTTTT.

The rearrangement joins TRBV28 to TRBJ1-4, with 7 bases identical to TRBD1. The CDR3 totals 16 residues. Trimming at V came to 4 bases and at J to 3 bases, leaving 8 bases not matched to a gene. The germline V gene has CDR1 MDHEN and CDR2 SYDVKM. The DNA of the CDR3 is TGTGCCAGCAGTTACAGGGGAGCTGCGGCTAATGAAAAACTGTTTTTT. It yields the protein CASSYRGAAANEKLFF.

The chain recombines TRBV3-1 (or the pseudogene TRBV3-2) with TRBJ2-1; TRBD2 matches 8 bases. CDR3 length equals 15 residues. Germline loops: CDR1 LGHDT, CDR2 YNNKEL (reference sequence). After removal of 1 base from V and 6 bases from J, the junction contained 5 bases not matched to a gene. The CDR3 region has the DNA TGTGCCAGCAGCCAAGTACTAGCGGACCCCAATGAGCAGTTCTTC. As protein: CASSQVLADPNEQFF.

V is TRBV6-6 and J is TRBJ2-7; 9 positions agree with TRBD2. CDR1 and CDR2 (germline): MNHNY, SVGAGI (reference sequence). This CDR3 spans 16 amino acids. Trimming cost V 5 bases and J 6 bases; bases outside gene matches: 14. CDR3 sequence reads: CASSQELAGARGEQYF. CDR3 nucleotide sequence: TGTGCCAGCAGTCAAGAGTTAGCGGGAGCGAGAGGCGAGCAGTACTTC.

This clone was counted a few times. J is TRBJ1-5 and V is TRBV28; TRBD1 matches 12 bases. J was trimmed by 12 bases and V by 5 bases; bases with no gene match: 14. The germline CDR1 and CDR2 sequences are MDHEN and SYDVKM. The CDR3 is made up of 16 amino acids. For the CDR3, the DNA is TGTGCCAGCAGTCCTCATACCGGGACAGGGGGCGCCGACCAGCATTTT. Amino acid sequence: CASSPHTGTGGADQHF.

The rearrangement joins TRBV30 to TRBJ1-4; possible D gene TRBD1, 5 bases. There are 16 residues in the CDR3. From germline, CDR1 is GTSNPN and CDR2 SVGIG (reference sequence). Trimming cost V 1 base and J 0 bases, with 12 bases left between them. The CDR3, as DNA: TGTGCCTGGAGTGAGGGGCTAATAGCAACTAATGAAAAACTGTTTTTT. Encoded protein: CAWSEGLIATNEKLFF.

This clone appeared a single time. V usage is TRBV28 and J usage is TRBJ2-1; TRBD1 matches 8 bases. The CDR3 has 14 residues. Germline CDR1 MDHEN, CDR2 SYDVKM. The junction had 2 bases not matched to a gene; V was cut back by 3 bases and J by 4 bases. The DNA for the CDR3 is TGTGCCAGCAGTTTCGACAGGGGATACAATGAGCAGTTCTTC. It translates to CASSFDRGYNEQFF.

In this sample, this clone turned up once. This sequence joins TRBV28 and TRBJ1-2; a possible D gene is TRBD1 (6 bases). The CDR3 runs 13 residues. The V and J ends lost 6 bases and 8 bases respectively, with 16 bases between them. Germline V gene data show CDR1 as MDHEN and CDR2 as SYDVKM. CDR3 nucleotide sequence: TGTGCCAGCAGGGAATACAGGGAAGGCGGCTACACCTTC. This translates into CASREYREGGYTF.

Regarding this clone: Compared with germline, one end of the junction differs, possibly owing to a read error. V and J are TRBV11-2 and TRBJ2-1; 10 bases fit TRBD2. CDR1 and CDR2 (germline): SGHAT, FQNNGV. There are 18 residues in the CDR3. The CDR3 bases are TGTGCCAGCAGCCTAGACTCGCGACTAGCGGGTTGGTCCAATGAGCAGTTCTTC. Its translation is CASSLDSRLAGWSNEQFF.